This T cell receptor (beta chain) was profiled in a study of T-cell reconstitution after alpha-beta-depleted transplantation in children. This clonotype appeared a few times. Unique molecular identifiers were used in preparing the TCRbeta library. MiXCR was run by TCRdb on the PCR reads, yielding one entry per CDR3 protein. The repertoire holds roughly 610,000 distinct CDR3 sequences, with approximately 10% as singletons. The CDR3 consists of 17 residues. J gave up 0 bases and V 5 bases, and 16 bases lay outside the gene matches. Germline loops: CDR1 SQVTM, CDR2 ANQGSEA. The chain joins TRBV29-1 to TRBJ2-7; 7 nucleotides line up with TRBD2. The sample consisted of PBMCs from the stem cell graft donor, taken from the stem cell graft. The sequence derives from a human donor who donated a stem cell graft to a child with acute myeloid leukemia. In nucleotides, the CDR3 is TGCAGCGTTTTTGGCGGCGGGAGACCCCCAAACTCCTACGAGCAGTACTTC. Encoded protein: CSVFGGGRPPNSYEQYF.